This T cell receptor (beta chain) appears in the sequencing data of a study of blood T cell repertoires in COVID-19. Repertoires were generated with immunoSEQ multiplex PCR, while TCRdb's copy carries only in-frame clones and drops some. The sample shows 150,000 to 200,000 clones, 85% to 90% of them seen only once. CDR1 MGHRA and CDR2 YSYEKL come from the germline V gene. The CDR3 extends over 14 amino acids. The V gene end was trimmed by 3 bases and the J gene end by 3 bases; junction bases not matched to a gene: 4. Participants spanned ages 18 to 89 years and resided in 20 to 30 US areas. The origin of this receptor is a woman in her thirties or forties with acute COVID-19. The chain recombines TRBV4-1 with TRBJ1-1, with 7 bases matching TRBD1. Sequenced material: PBMCs or T cells enriched from blood (not recorded which). The CDR3 bases are TGCGCCAGCAGCCAGTTAGGGGGCGACACTGAAGCTTTCTTT. Protein: CASSQLGGDTEAFF.